A selection of T cell receptor beta chains follows, all from one sample in a study of T cells in Graves' hyperthyroidism and ophthalmopathy. TCRdb reprocessed the multiplex PCR reads via MiXCR and lists one record per CDR3 protein. The data show some 500,000 distinct CDR3 sequences, with around 15% seen just once and less than 20% held by the top ten. The sequenced sample consisted of blood. These receptors all stem from a woman between 18 and 30 years old with Graves' hyperthyroidism. Each CDR3 is given with its conserved first and last residue. Each record gives: D gene, J gene, clone size, V gene, CDR3 DNA, CDR3 protein. D genes are given only for firm matches. Rows may omit the clone size; those that give it use once, few, many or a size class.

TRBD1 | TRBJ1-1 | many | TRBV6-1 | TGTGCCATTAGGGGCCTAGACAGGGGCGCTTTTACTGAAGCTTTCTTT | CAIRGLDRGAFTEAFF
- | TRBJ2-2 | - | TRBV19 | TGTGCCACTAAGGGCTCGTCTTGGGCCGGGGAGCTGTTTTTT | CATKGSSWAGELFF
- | TRBJ1-1 | many | TRBV19 | TGTGCCAGTAGTATAGGGGGGCCCGGCCTTATAGAAGCTTTCTTT | CASSIGGPGLIEAFF
- | TRBJ2-1 | many | TRBV11-3 | TGTGCCAGCTGGGGACCACCGGGGAATGAGCAGTTCTTC | CASWGPPGNEQFF
- | TRBJ1-1 | many | TRBV20-1 | TGCAGTGCTAAGAACACGTGGGACACTGAAGCTTTCTTT | CSAKNTWDTEAFF
- | TRBJ1-5 | many | TRBV2 | TGTGCCAGCTGTCAGGACAACAATCAGCCCCAGCATTTT | CASCQDNNQPQHF
- | TRBJ1-2 | few | TRBV4-1 | TGCGCCAGCAGCCAAGAACGCAGGGCAGGAGTACACTATGGCTACACCTTC | CASSQERRAGVHYGYTF
- | TRBJ1-1 | - | TRBV12-5 | TGTGCTAGTGGCCCAGGGGCCATGAACACTGAAGCTTTCTTT | CASGPGAMNTEAFF
- | TRBJ2-7 | - | TRBV29-1 | TGCAGCGTTGTTGCTAGCGAAAAAGCCTACGAGCAGTACTTC | CSVVASEKAYEQYF
- | TRBJ2-1 | - | TRBV6-1 | TGTGCCAGCAGAGCCGTGAGCCTCAGCTCCTACAATGAGCAGTTCTTC | CASRAVSLSSYNEQFF
TRBD2 | TRBJ2-7 | many | TRBV20-1 | TGCAGTGCTAGAGTCCCAACTAGCGGGGTTAGAACATACGAGCAGTACTTC | CSARVPTSGVRTYEQYF
- | TRBJ1-2 | many | TRBV18 | TGTGCCAGCTCACCCCCTGACGGATTCTATGGCTACACCTTC | CASSPPDGFYGYTF
- | TRBJ2-2 | many | TRBV12-3/TRBV12-4 | TGTGCCAGCAGTCCTCCTGCTGGGAGAGCGAACACCGGGGAGCTGTTTTTT | CASSPPAGRANTGELFF
TRBD1 | TRBJ1-5 | many | TRBV18 | TGTGCCAGCTCCGACGGGACAGCCAATCAGCCCCAGCATTTT | CASSDGTANQPQHF
- | TRBJ1-2 | few | TRBV5-1 | TGCGCCAGCAGCTTAACAGACTCTAACTATGGCTACACCTTC | CASSLTDSNYGYTF
TRBD1 | TRBJ2-6 | - | TRBV11-3 | TGTGCCAGCAGCTTTAGACAGGGGGCGCGTGGGGCCAACGTCCTGACTTTC | CASSFRQGARGANVLTF
- | TRBJ2-5 | many | TRBV5-1 | TGCGCCAGCAGCTGGACGGGACAAGAGACCCAGTACTTC | CASSWTGQETQYF
- | TRBJ2-5 | many | TRBV5-1 | TGCGCCAGCAGCGTCACGACAGTTCAGCAAGAGACCCAGTACTTC | CASSVTTVQQETQYF
- | TRBJ1-6 | many | TRBV27 | TGTGCCAGCAGTTTAGTTGGGACCGGCCGTCATTCACCCCTCCACTTT | CASSLVGTGRHSPLHF
- | TRBJ1-6 | many | TRBV5-1 | TGCGCCAGCAGCTTGGGGACACCCAATTCACCCCTCCACTTT | CASSLGTPNSPLHF
- | TRBJ1-5 | many | TRBV20-1 | TGCAGTGCTCCCAGGGCTCAGCCCCAGCATTTT | CSAPRAQPQHF
- | TRBJ2-1 | many | TRBV20-1 | TGCAGTGCTAGAGATTCACGGACCTACAATGAGCAGTTCTTC | CSARDSRTYNEQFF